Presented here are 25 T cell receptor beta chains from one specimen sequenced in a study of cytomegalovirus exposure and HLA in healthy donors. Primers included in the PCR were 60 Vbeta and 13 Jbeta primers. Assay: immunoSEQ multiplex PCR; the TCRdb copy retains only in-frame clones and omits some. The repertoire holds about 94,000 clones, with just under 80% as singletons. Sample: PBMCs. The origin of the receptors is a woman aged 40-49 years in good health and CMV-seronegative.

This chain uses TRBV29-1 with TRBJ2-1; D perhaps matches TRBD2 (5 bases). Between the trimmed V and J ends, which lost 7 bases and 9 bases, there was a span of 13 bases. The CDR3 extends over 11 amino acids. Per germline, CDR1 SQVTM and CDR2 ANQGSEA. This chain's CDR3 is CSGNVAIEQFF. As DNA, the CDR3 is TGCAGCGGAAACGTAGCGATTGAGCAGTTCTTC.

This chain links TRBV11-3 with TRBJ2-2; D uncertain. The V end lost 5 bases, the J end lost 2 bases, and 3 bases lay between the germline ends. The CDR3 loop spans 12 amino acids. CDR1 and CDR2 (germline): SGHNT, YENEEA. The CDR3 coding sequence is TGTGCCAGCAGCCCAAACACCGGGGAGCTGTTTTTT. It specifies CASSPNTGELFF.

The chain employs TRBV5-1 and TRBJ2-5, with D perhaps TRBD1 (6 bases). Per germline, CDR1 SGHRS and CDR2 YFSETQ. The CDR3 extends over 14 amino acids. Trimming stripped 3 bases from V and 5 bases from J, with 14 bases between. Written as DNA, the CDR3 is TGCGCCAGCAGCTGGATTCAGGGGAAGGAGACCCAGTACTTC. Translation gives CASSWIQGKETQYF.

This chain joins TRBV4-1 and TRBJ2-1, with D unclear. The V gene lost 3 bases and the J gene lost 3 bases, with 15 bases spanning the gap. From germline, CDR1 is MGHRA and CDR2 YSYEKL. This CDR3 is 16 amino acids long. This CDR3 is CASSQAGKAFYNEQFF. The DNA of the CDR3 is TGCGCCAGCAGCCAGGCAGGTAAGGCCTTCTACAATGAGCAGTTCTTC.

This sequence joins TRBV27 and TRBJ1-1; D is unclear. The CDR3 spans 16 residues. Trimming took 8 bases from V and 2 from J, leaving 21 bases between them. Germline V gene lookup returns CDR1 MNHEY and CDR2 SMNVEV (reference sequence). CDR3 amino acids: CASPHPPIVVNTEAFF. Written as DNA, the CDR3 is TGTGCCAGCCCCCATCCCCCCATAGTCGTAAACACTGAAGCTTTCTTT.

The CDR3, as DNA: TGCGCCAGCAGCCCACTCGGACAGGGGTCTAATGGAAACACCATATATTTT. Translating gives CASSPLGQGSNGNTIYF. The rearrangement uses TRBV4-3 and TRBJ1-3; 9 bases match TRBD1. The V gene end was trimmed by 4 bases and the J gene end by 3 bases; junction bases not matched to a gene: 10. Germline V gene lookup returns CDR1 LGHNA and CDR2 YSLEER. The CDR3 is 17 amino acids.

The CDR3 DNA sequence: TGTGCCAGCAGCTTAGATCTCGACAGAACCGCCTACGAGCAGTACTTC. Translated, it gives CASSLDLDRTAYEQYF. The V call is TRBV11-2, the J call TRBJ2-7; TRBD1 is a possible D gene (5 bases). This CDR3 is 16 amino acids long. Per the germline V gene, CDR1 is SGHAT and CDR2 is FQNNGV. The V end lost 0 bases, the J end lost 2 bases, and 14 bases lay between the germline ends.

The chain combines TRBV9 with TRBJ2-1, with 9 nucleotides matching TRBD2. V shed 5 bases and J 3 bases; nucleotides not matched to a gene: 9. The CDR3 is 16 residues long. Germline loops: CDR1 SGDLS, CDR2 YYNGEE. CDR3 sequence: CASSPGSGGLYNEQFF. DNA of the CDR3: TGTGCCAGCAGTCCCGGAAGCGGGGGGCTCTACAATGAGCAGTTCTTC.

This clone has a single count. The V gene is TRBV7-2, the J gene TRBJ1-3; 7 nucleotides agree with TRBD1. With 5 bases clipped from V and 5 bases from J, the junction kept 6 bases outside the gene matches. The CDR3 has 14 residues. Germline CDR1 and CDR2: SGHTA and FQGNSA. The CDR3 DNA sequence: TGTGCCAGCAGCCAGGGGACAGCAAGAAACACCATATATTTT. Its protein product is CASSQGTARNTIYF.

This rearrangement joins TRBV19 to TRBJ1-2; TRBD1 matches 7 bases. This CDR3 is built from 13 residues. With 3 bases clipped from V and 12 bases from J, the junction kept 10 bases outside the gene matches. CDR1 is LNHDA and CDR2 is SQIVND in the germline V gene (reference sequence). CDR3 sequence (DNA): TGTGCCAGTAGTATCCACACTCGGGACAGCCACACCTTC. This codes for CASSIHTRDSHTF. Combining the CDR3 with reference TRBV19 and TRBJ1-2 gives the whole variable domain DGGITQSPKYLFRKEGQNVTLSCEQNLNHDAMYWYRQDPGQGLRLIYYSQIVNDFQKGDIAEGYSVSREKKESFPLTVTSAQKNPTAFYLCASSIHTRDSHTFGSGTRLTVV.

This clone was seen a handful of times. The chain combines TRBV28 with TRBJ1-2, with a weak D call TRBD1 (6 bases). The length of the CDR3 is 15 residues. Germline CDR1 and CDR2: MDHEN and SYDVKM. Between the trimmed V and J ends, which lost 5 bases and 5 bases, there was a span of 18 bases. For the CDR3, the DNA is TGTGCCAGCAGTCTCTCCTTTCAGGGACAATATGGCTACACCTTC. Its protein product is CASSLSFQGQYGYTF.

V is TRBV5-1 and J is TRBJ2-7; 8 bases are shared with TRBD2. The germline V gene has CDR1 SGHRS and CDR2 YFSETQ. This CDR3 region has 16 residues. With V trimmed by 0 bases and J by 6 bases, 11 bases remained unmatched. CDR3 in DNA: TGCGCCAGCAGCTTGGACTCCGGGACTAGGCCGGGCGAGCAGTACTTC. Encoded protein: CASSLDSGTRPGEQYF. Full variable domain (outside the CDR3, taken from reference TRBV5-1 and TRBJ2-7): KAGVTQTPRYLIKTRGQQVTLSCSPISGHRSVSWYQQTPGQGLQFLFEYFSETQRNKGNFPGRFSGRQFSNSRSEMNVSTLELGDSALYLCASSLDSGTRPGEQYFGPGTRLTVT.

As concerns this clone: A junction end diverges from the germline sequence, so it may reflect a read error. The gene calls are TRBV29-1 and TRBJ1-5; no clear D. This CDR3 is 13 amino acids long. Germline CDR1 reads SQVTM; CDR2 reads ANQGSEA. The CDR3 sequence: CSAGWGSNQPQNF. In DNA form, the CDR3 reads TGCAGTGCGGGTTGGGGATCCAATCAGCCCCAGAATTTT.

CDR3 nucleotide sequence: TGCAGCGTCGCACTTGGGGGGGCCGCTTTCTTT. Translating it yields CSVALGGAAFF. The chain combines TRBV29-1 with TRBJ1-1, with D tentatively TRBD1 (6 bases). The CDR3 loop spans 11 amino acids. The ends were cut back, 6 bases at V and 11 bases at J, with 16 bases in the middle. Germline values: CDR1 SQVTM, CDR2 ANQGSEA.

This rearrangement joins TRBV11-2 to TRBJ1-4, with no clear D. The CDR3 is made up of 11 amino acids. Trimming cost V 4 bases and J 8 bases, with 5 bases left between them. CDR1 is SGHAT and CDR2 is FQNNGV in the germline V gene. The CDR3 sequence is CASSSREKLFF. The CDR3 DNA reads as TGTGCCAGCAGCTCCAGAGAAAAACTGTTTTTT.

This clone showed up just a few times. This chain connects TRBV2 to TRBJ2-2, with no clear D. The CDR3 runs 14 residues. V shed 4 bases and J shed 4 bases, with 10 bases lying between them. Germline V lookup: CDR1 SNHLY, CDR2 FYNNEI. Here the CDR3 reads CASSGLTGTGELFF. The CDR3 DNA follows: TGTGCCAGCAGTGGATTAACGGGCACCGGGGAGCTGTTTTTT.

The V gene is TRBV9, the J gene TRBJ2-3; 13 bases align to TRBD2. The CDR3 is 17 amino acids. V gave up 2 bases and J gave up 3 bases; unmatched junction bases: 6. In germline, CDR1 is SGDLS, CDR2 YYNGEE. The CDR3 region is CASSVGLAGAATDTQYF. The CDR3 nucleotides are TGTGCCAGCAGCGTTGGACTAGCGGGGGCGGCGACAGATACGCAGTATTTT.

The chain uses TRBV13 and TRBJ2-2, with 7 nucleotides matching TRBD1. Germline V CDR1 and CDR2: PRHDT, FYEKMQ (reference sequence). The ends lost 4 bases at V and 1 base at J; junction bases unmatched: 3. This CDR3 is 15 amino acids long. Here the CDR3 DNA reads TGTGCCAGCAGCTACCGACAGGGGAACACCGGGGAGCTGTTTTTT. This encodes CASSYRQGNTGELFF.

This clone was found a few times. The CDR3 nucleotides are TGTGCCTCCCGGGACAGGGTCCACGAGCAGTACTTC. This sequence encodes CASRDRVHEQYF. The V gene is TRBV27, the J gene TRBJ2-7; 9 bases agree with TRBD1. The CDR3 is 12 residues long. Trimming took 11 bases from V and 5 from J; bases not matched to a gene: 7. CDR1 is MNHEY and CDR2 is SMNVEV in the germline V gene (reference sequence).

This chain links TRBV1 with TRBJ1-2. TRBV1 is a pseudogene. The CDR3 sequence is 13 residues long. CDR3 coding DNA: TGCACCAGCAGCCAAAGAGGGAAGGACGGCTACACCTTC. Residues: CTSSQRGKDGYTF.

The chain has TRBV18 and TRBJ1-5; D is perhaps TRBD1 (6 bases). CDR3 size: 13 residues. V was pared by 4 bases and J by 7 bases, with 11 bases between. CDR1 is KGHSH, CDR2 LQKENI, per germline. The CDR3 protein is CASSLDRNQPQHF. The DNA for the CDR3 is TGTGCCAGCTCACTCGACAGGAACCAGCCCCAGCATTTT.

V gene TRBV10-3 combines with J gene TRBJ1-2; 9 nucleotides align to TRBD1. Losses at the gene ends were 6 bases for V and 7 bases for J; bases not matched to a gene: 12. Germline V gives CDR1 ENHRY, CDR2 SYGVKD. The CDR3 is 15 amino acids. CDR3: CAISYRTGGDGGYTF. The CDR3 DNA sequence: TGTGCCATCAGCTACCGAACAGGGGGCGATGGTGGCTACACCTTC.

The chain is built from TRBV4-1 and TRBJ2-5; D not certain. There are 12 residues in the CDR3. V lost 0 bases, J lost 5 bases, and 4 bases lay in between. The germline V gene encodes CDR1 MGHRA and CDR2 YSYEKL. The CDR3 reads CASSQDSETQYF. CDR3 sequence (DNA): TGCGCCAGCAGCCAAGATAGCGAGACCCAGTACTTC.

The chain uses TRBV4-2 and TRBJ2-7, with 9 bases aligning to TRBD2. CDR3 length: 16 residues. Germline loops: CDR1 LGHNA, CDR2 YNFKEQ. Trimming cost V 1 base and J 2 bases; bases outside gene matches: 6. CDR3 amino acids: CASSQGGTSTTYEQYF. The CDR3 DNA reads TGTGCCAGCAGCCAAGGGGGGACTAGCACTACCTACGAGCAGTACTTC.

The genes are TRBV19 and TRBJ2-5; D not certain. The germline V and J ends were trimmed by 5 bases and 0 bases, with 7 bases remaining between them. The CDR3 sequence is 13 residues long. CDR1 is LNHDA, CDR2 SQIVND, per germline (reference sequence). In DNA, the CDR3 is TGTGCCAGTAGTGCCCGGTACCAAGAGACCCAGTACTTC. Translation: CASSARYQETQYF.